This passage covers 11 T cell receptor beta chains from one sample sequenced in a study of cytomegalovirus exposure and HLA in healthy donors (TCRdb year 2017). The protocol used for the library was the immunoSEQ multiplex PCR assay. A mixture of 60 forward primers for TCR Vbeta segments and 13 reverse primers for TCR Jbeta segments was used in the multiplex PCR. TCRdb limited this immuneACCESS table to in-frame rearrangements with V and J called. A share of clones is missing; checked studies link under half to unresolved V genes, and the rest is unexplained. The sample data list 200,000 or so clones, and about 79% of these were observed just once. Roughly 0.098% of the sample is in the top ten clones. Sequencing was performed on PBMCs. These receptors all stem from a boy aged 2 to 10 in good health and CMV-seronegative.

The gene calls are TRBV27 and TRBJ2-2, with 9 nucleotides matching TRBD1. J lost 0 bases, V lost 8 bases, and 13 bases had no gene match. Germline values: CDR1 MNHEY, CDR2 SMNVEV (reference sequence). The CDR3 runs 18 residues. CDR3 loop: CASVRTGARFPNTGELFF. CDR3 coding DNA: TGTGCCAGCGTCCGGACAGGGGCCAGGTTTCCGAACACCGGGGAGCTGTTTTTT.

The gene calls are TRBV7-2 and TRBJ2-4, with D uncertain. CDR3 size: 13 residues. V lost 5 bases, J lost 6 bases, and 11 bases lay in between. The V gene's germline CDR1 is SGHTA and CDR2 FQGNSA. In DNA form, the CDR3 reads TGTGCCAGCAGCCGAGAGACTGGAAACATTCAGTACTTC. Amino acids: CASSRETGNIQYF.

The chain joins TRBV6-6 to TRBJ1-6; TRBD1 matches at 10 bases. The germline gives CDR1 MNHNY, CDR2 SVGAGI (reference sequence). The V and J ends lost 11 bases and 3 bases, in that order; junction bases with no gene match: 10. The CDR3 spans 16 residues. The CDR3 is CAGRTGGDGYNSPLHF. The CDR3 region has the DNA TGTGCCGGCCGGACAGGGGGAGACGGCTATAATTCACCCCTCCACTTT.

This chain links TRBV30 with TRBJ1-4; a possible D gene is TRBD1 (5 bases). The CDR3 is 14 residues long. Germline V gives CDR1 GTSNPN, CDR2 SVGIG (reference sequence). The V gene lost 0 bases and the J gene lost 7 bases, with 12 bases spanning the gap. The CDR3 DNA reads TGTGCCTGGAGTGTGGGCATCGGGGGTGAAAAACTGTTTTTT. It specifies CAWSVGIGGEKLFF.

This clone is a singleton in its sample. The chain carries TRBV11-2 and TRBJ2-1, with 16 bases lining up with TRBD2. This CDR3 has 18 amino acids. The junction had 6 bases not matched to a gene; V was cut back by 2 bases and J by 5 bases. Germline V gene lookup returns CDR1 SGHAT and CDR2 FQNNGV. The CDR3 sequence: CASSLPGLAGGAHNEQFF. Here the CDR3 DNA reads TGTGCCAGCAGCTTACCGGGACTAGCGGGGGGGGCCCACAATGAGCAGTTCTTC.

The chain uses TRBV7-2 and TRBJ2-3; TRBD2 aligns across 13 bases. Germline V gives CDR1 SGHTA, CDR2 FQGNSA. V lost 5 bases to trimming and J lost 6 bases; unmatched junction nucleotides: 8. The CDR3 spans 16 residues. Here the CDR3 DNA reads TGTGCCAGCAGCGGGACTAGCGGGGCACTCTCGGATACGCAGTATTTT. It yields the protein CASSGTSGALSDTQYF.

The chain couples TRBV9 to TRBJ2-1, with 7 bases lining up with TRBD2. After removal of 0 bases from V and 8 bases from J, the junction contained 8 bases not matched to a gene. Looked up from germline, CDR1 is SGDLS and CDR2 is YYNGEE. The CDR3 runs 15 residues. CDR3 nucleotide sequence: TGTGCCAGCAGCGTAGCGGCAGTCCGGGGGGATGAGCAGTTCTTC. Protein sequence: CASSVAAVRGDEQFF.

The chain uses TRBV15 and TRBJ1-6, with D unresolved. Germline assignment: CDR1 LNHNV and CDR2 YYDKDF (reference sequence). The CDR3 spans 13 residues. The V end lost 4 bases, the J end lost 7 bases, and 8 bases lay between the germline ends. CDR3 bases: TGTGCCACCAGCATTAACATCAATTCACCCCTCCACTTT. As protein: CATSININSPLHF.

This chain connects TRBV6-1 to TRBJ2-1; the match to TRBD2 covers 11 bases. This CDR3 has 15 amino acids. V lost 2 bases, J lost 5 bases, and 2 bases stayed unmatched. Germline CDR1 and CDR2: MNHNS and SASEGT. The DNA for the CDR3 is TGTGCCAGCAGTGAACTAGCGGGGGGTGACAATGAGCAGTTCTTC. Translating it yields CASSELAGGDNEQFF.

The V gene is TRBV5-1, the J gene TRBJ1-1; 10 positions agree with TRBD1. Germline CDR1 is SGHRS and CDR2 is YFSETQ. With V trimmed by 3 bases and J by 0 bases, 8 bases remained unmatched. The CDR3 has 17 residues. DNA for the CDR3: TGCGCCAGCAGCTCGGACAGGGGGTCACCCATGAACACTGAAGCTTTCTTT. Its protein product is CASSSDRGSPMNTEAFF.

This clone was seen only once. This chain uses TRBV4-3 with TRBJ2-7; 10 nucleotides line up with TRBD1. The V gene end was trimmed by 8 bases and the J gene end by 5 bases; junction bases not matched to a gene: 6. The germline V gene encodes CDR1 LGHNA and CDR2 YSLEER. CDR3 length equals 13 residues. The CDR3 sequence is CASAWDRGNEQYF. The CDR3, as DNA: TGCGCCAGCGCTTGGGACAGGGGTAACGAGCAGTACTTC.